This T cell receptor beta chain was obtained from a study of blood T cells in healthy people across ages. Notes on the study in general: PBMCs went unsorted, and a conclusive naive versus antigen-experienced comparison was therefore prevented.

Through a sample-barcoded 5' primer and a J-beta primer mix, a second PCR was run for roughly 7 to 11 cycles. Template switching added a 12-random-nucleotide identifier to every cDNA molecule. Samples each returned at least 3 million CDR3-containing paired-end reads. TCRdb passed the 5' RACE reads through MiXCR, listing each CDR3 protein once. The sample holds roughly 900,000 distinct CDR3 sequences; around 48% are singletons and the top ten take under 15%. This clonotype has ten or more counts. What it binds is unknown. Deletions cut 5 bases from V and 5 bases from J, with 13 bases between. The CDR3 is made up of 14 amino acids. Per the germline V gene, CDR1 is SGHTA and CDR2 is FQGNSA.

The source is a man aged 30 to 39 in good health. The specimen was blood. The chain carries TRBV7-2 and TRBJ2-1; D is uncertain. CDR3 in amino acids: CASSPFLGNNEQFF. The DNA of the CDR3 is TGTGCCAGCAGCCCCTTCTTAGGGAACAATGAGCAGTTCTTC.